Listed below are T cell receptor beta chains from one sample, sequenced in a study of cytomegalovirus exposure and HLA in healthy donors. Assay: immunoSEQ multiplex PCR; the TCRdb copy retains only in-frame clones and omits some. The data hold under 130,000 clones, with around 74% observed a single time. The sequenced sample was PBMCs. The source of these receptors is a woman aged 40 to 50 in good health and CMV-seropositive. The CDR3 runs from the conserved cysteine through the conserved F or W. Each record gives: CDR3 DNA, CDR3 protein, D gene, clone size, V gene, J gene. A D gene is named only where the DNA matches it firmly. Clone size is shown for a subset of rows, as once, few, many or a class of expanded clone.

CDR3nt: TGTGCTAGTGGTTTGGTAGTTTGGCAGGGGGCAAGGAAGAGCACTGAAGCTTTCTTT
CDR3aa: CASGLVVWQGARKSTEAFF
d_gene: TRBD1
abundance: few
v_gene: TRBV12-5
j_gene: TRBJ1-1

CDR3nt: TGTGCCAGCACTTCGCCTGGGAGGGGAACCTACGAGCAGTACTTC
CDR3aa: CASTSPGRGTYEQYF
d_gene: TRBD2
abundance: NA
v_gene: TRBV2
j_gene: TRBJ2-7

CDR3nt: TGTGCCAGTAGTATACTGGGCGAGGGAAGGAGTTCACCCCTCCACTTT
CDR3aa: CASSILGEGRSSPLHF
d_gene: NA
abundance: NA
v_gene: TRBV19
j_gene: TRBJ1-6

CDR3nt: TGCAGCGTTCGCGGTGGGACAAACTCCTACGAGCAGTACTTC
CDR3aa: CSVRGGTNSYEQYF
d_gene: NA
abundance: NA
v_gene: TRBV29-1
j_gene: TRBJ2-7

CDR3nt: TGCGCCAGCAGCTTGGCGGGGAGGGCTATGAACACTGAAGCTTTCTTT
CDR3aa: CASSLAGRAMNTEAFF
d_gene: NA
abundance: NA
v_gene: TRBV5-1
j_gene: TRBJ1-1

CDR3nt: TGTGCCAGCAGCGGAGACTGGAACACCGGGGAGCTGTTTTTT
CDR3aa: CASSGDWNTGELFF
d_gene: NA
abundance: NA
v_gene: TRBV9
j_gene: TRBJ2-2

CDR3nt: TGCGCCAGCAGCCCGGACAGGGGCGGTACTGAAGCTTTCTTT
CDR3aa: CASSPDRGGTEAFF
d_gene: TRBD1
abundance: NA
v_gene: TRBV5-1
j_gene: TRBJ1-1

CDR3nt: TGTGCCAGCAGTGAAGTCGGCAGGGTGAACACTGAAGCTTTCTTT
CDR3aa: CASSEVGRVNTEAFF
d_gene: NA
abundance: NA
v_gene: TRBV6-1
j_gene: TRBJ1-1

CDR3nt: TGTGCCAGCAGCAAGGGACAGACCACCGGGAATGAAAAACTGTTTTTT
CDR3aa: CASSKGQTTGNEKLFF
d_gene: TRBD1
abundance: NA
v_gene: TRBV28
j_gene: TRBJ1-4

CDR3nt: TGCGCCAGCAGCTTGCAGGGGGCGCGCGCCGGGGAGCTGTTTTTT
CDR3aa: CASSLQGARAGELFF
d_gene: TRBD1
abundance: NA
v_gene: TRBV5-1
j_gene: TRBJ2-2

CDR3nt: TGTGCCAGCTCACCTCAGACAGGGGGAGATGAAAAACTGTTTTTT
CDR3aa: CASSPQTGGDEKLFF
d_gene: TRBD1
abundance: NA
v_gene: TRBV18
j_gene: TRBJ1-4

CDR3nt: TGTGCCAGCAGGTACAAAAGGGAGAGCTCCTACGAGCAGTACTTC
CDR3aa: CASRYKRESSYEQYF
d_gene: NA
abundance: NA
v_gene: TRBV6-5
j_gene: TRBJ2-7

CDR3nt: TGCGCCAGCAGCTTGTATCCAGGGATGGAGACCCAGTACTTC
CDR3aa: CASSLYPGMETQYF
d_gene: NA
abundance: NA
v_gene: TRBV5-1
j_gene: TRBJ2-5

CDR3nt: TGTGCCACATCACGGGGGTGGACAGATACGCAGTATTTT
CDR3aa: CATSRGWTDTQYF
d_gene: NA
abundance: NA
v_gene: TRBV6-5
j_gene: TRBJ2-3

CDR3nt: TGCGCCAGCAGCCCGGGGACAGGGCAACAATATACGCAGTATTTT
CDR3aa: CASSPGTGQQYTQYF
d_gene: TRBD1
abundance: NA
v_gene: TRBV5-1
j_gene: TRBJ2-3

CDR3nt: TGTGCCAGCAGTTTTGACCGTCTGAGGGTCACTGAAGCTTTCTTT
CDR3aa: CASSFDRLRVTEAFF
d_gene: NA
abundance: NA
v_gene: TRBV28
j_gene: TRBJ1-1

CDR3nt: TGTGCCAGCAGCTTGACAGGGGGCGGGGGGGAGCTGTTTTTT
CDR3aa: CASSLTGGGGELFF
d_gene: TRBD1
abundance: few
v_gene: TRBV5-5
j_gene: TRBJ2-2

CDR3nt: TGTGCCAGCAGCTTAGACGCAGACAATCAGCCCCAGCATTTT
CDR3aa: CASSLDADNQPQHF
d_gene: NA
abundance: NA
v_gene: TRBV7-6
j_gene: TRBJ1-5

CDR3nt: TGTGCCAGCAGTTACTCGACGGGACTAGCTGCAGATACGCAGTATTTT
CDR3aa: CASSYSTGLAADTQYF
d_gene: TRBD2
abundance: once
v_gene: TRBV6-5
j_gene: TRBJ2-3

CDR3nt: TGTGCCAGCAGTTCGACTAGCGCTGGTAGCTCCTACGAGCAGTACTTC
CDR3aa: CASSSTSAGSSYEQYF
d_gene: TRBD2
abundance: NA
v_gene: TRBV27
j_gene: TRBJ2-7

CDR3nt: TGTGCCACCGCCCGGGATTCAGCCTACACCTTC
CDR3aa: CATARDSAYTF
d_gene: NA
abundance: NA
v_gene: TRBV15
j_gene: TRBJ1-2

CDR3nt: TGTGCCAGCAGCTATGACAGGGATTTCTACCATGAGCAGTTCTTC
CDR3aa: CASSYDRDFYHEQFF
d_gene: TRBD1
abundance: NA
v_gene: TRBV7-2
j_gene: TRBJ2-1

CDR3nt: TGTGCCAGCAGCCCCGTGCGGGCAACCTATTACAATGAGCAGTTCTTC
CDR3aa: CASSPVRATYYNEQFF
d_gene: NA
abundance: NA
v_gene: TRBV7-6
j_gene: TRBJ2-1

CDR3nt: TGTGCCAGCAGTAAGAGCGACACCGGGGAGCTGTTTTTT
CDR3aa: CASSKSDTGELFF
d_gene: NA
abundance: once
v_gene: TRBV6-4
j_gene: TRBJ2-2

CDR3nt: TGTGCCAGCAGTGACCCAACGCAGATAACAGGGTGGAGGTTCTTC
CDR3aa: CASSDPTQITGWRFF
d_gene: NA
abundance: NA
v_gene: TRBV6-4
j_gene: TRBJ2-1

CDR3nt: TGTGCCAGCAGCTTAGTGGTCTGGACTAGCACAGATACGCAGTATTTT
CDR3aa: CASSLVVWTSTDTQYF
d_gene: NA
abundance: NA
v_gene: TRBV7-2
j_gene: TRBJ2-3

CDR3nt: TGTGCCAGCACCATCCGGACAGGCCTCTACGAGCAGTACTTC
CDR3aa: CASTIRTGLYEQYF
d_gene: TRBD1
abundance: once
v_gene: TRBV6-1
j_gene: TRBJ2-7

CDR3nt: TGCGCCAGCAGACTTACCGGGAACACCGGGGAGCTGTTTTTT
CDR3aa: CASRLTGNTGELFF
d_gene: NA
abundance: NA
v_gene: TRBV10-2
j_gene: TRBJ2-2

CDR3nt: TGTGCCAGCAGCTCCGTCCAGGGGAACACTGAAGCTTTCTTT
CDR3aa: CASSSVQGNTEAFF
d_gene: NA
abundance: once
v_gene: TRBV7-9
j_gene: TRBJ1-1

CDR3nt: TGTGCCAGCAGCCAGAGTCAGGGGAACGAGCAGTACTTC
CDR3aa: CASSQSQGNEQYF
d_gene: NA
abundance: NA
v_gene: TRBV13
j_gene: TRBJ2-7

CDR3nt: TGTGCCAGCAGAAACTCCGGACTAGCCGCCCCCAAAAACATTCAGTACTTC
CDR3aa: CASRNSGLAAPKNIQYF
d_gene: TRBD2
abundance: NA
v_gene: TRBV28
j_gene: TRBJ2-4

CDR3nt: TGTGCCAGCAGCTTAACGGGGGGTGAAAGCTCCTACAATGAGCAGTTCTTC
CDR3aa: CASSLTGGESSYNEQFF
d_gene: TRBD2
abundance: NA
v_gene: TRBV7-8
j_gene: TRBJ2-1

CDR3nt: TGTGCCAGCAGCGCGGACTATAACGGGGAGCTGTTTTTT
CDR3aa: CASSADYNGELFF
d_gene: NA
abundance: NA
v_gene: TRBV2
j_gene: TRBJ2-2

CDR3nt: TGCGCCAGCAGCCAGGACTACACTGAAGCTTTCTTT
CDR3aa: CASSQDYTEAFF
d_gene: NA
abundance: NA
v_gene: TRBV4-3
j_gene: TRBJ1-1

CDR3nt: TGTGCCATCAGTGAGTCGGACAGGGGAGATACGCAGTATTTT
CDR3aa: CAISESDRGDTQYF
d_gene: TRBD1
abundance: NA
v_gene: TRBV10-3
j_gene: TRBJ2-3

CDR3nt: TGTGCCAGCAGACGCCTAGGACTTGGCTACGAGCAGTACTTC
CDR3aa: CASRRLGLGYEQYF
d_gene: NA
abundance: few
v_gene: TRBV28
j_gene: TRBJ2-7

CDR3nt: TGTGCCAGCAGCCCGTTCAGCGCCTACGAGCAGTACTTC
CDR3aa: CASSPFSAYEQYF
d_gene: NA
abundance: NA
v_gene: TRBV5-6
j_gene: TRBJ2-7

CDR3nt: TGTGCCACCAGCAGCGGGACAGCTTCCTACGAGCAGTACTTC
CDR3aa: CATSSGTASYEQYF
d_gene: TRBD1
abundance: NA
v_gene: TRBV15
j_gene: TRBJ2-7

CDR3nt: TGTGCCAGCAGCTTTCGTGCAACTAATGAAAAACTGTTTTTT
CDR3aa: CASSFRATNEKLFF
d_gene: NA
abundance: NA
v_gene: TRBV7-9
j_gene: TRBJ1-4

CDR3nt: TGTGCCAGCTCAATACTACCGACAGGGGAGGTGGCGAGCACTGAAGCTTTCTTT
CDR3aa: CASSILPTGEVASTEAFF
d_gene: TRBD1
abundance: once
v_gene: TRBV18
j_gene: TRBJ1-1

CDR3nt: TGTGCCAGCAGACCACCTGCAGGGTCTAGGGGCTACACCTTC
CDR3aa: CASRPPAGSRGYTF
d_gene: NA
abundance: few
v_gene: TRBV2
j_gene: TRBJ1-2

CDR3nt: TGTGCCAGCAGCTTAGTGACAGGGAGGAACACTGAAGCTTTCTTT
CDR3aa: CASSLVTGRNTEAFF
d_gene: TRBD1
abundance: NA
v_gene: TRBV11-3
j_gene: TRBJ1-1

CDR3nt: TGTGCCAGCAGTTTACAGGGGGGGGGCTACACCTTC
CDR3aa: CASSLQGGGYTF
d_gene: TRBD1
abundance: NA
v_gene: TRBV6-5
j_gene: TRBJ1-2

CDR3nt: TGTGCCAGCAACCCAGTTGGGGGGGTTTTCGCTGAAGCTTTCTTT
CDR3aa: CASNPVGGVFAEAFF
d_gene: NA
abundance: NA
v_gene: TRBV27
j_gene: TRBJ1-1

CDR3nt: TGTGCCAGCAGCCGGACCGGGGGGGCTGACAACTATGGCTACACCTTC
CDR3aa: CASSRTGGADNYGYTF
d_gene: NA
abundance: NA
v_gene: TRBV4-2
j_gene: TRBJ1-2

CDR3nt: TGTGCCAGCAGCTTCCGGGGTGAGGGGACCCAGTACTTC
CDR3aa: CASSFRGEGTQYF
d_gene: NA
abundance: NA
v_gene: TRBV7-9
j_gene: TRBJ2-5

CDR3nt: TGTGCCAGCAGCACCCGGACAGGGAAAGCCACCGGGGAGCTGTTTTTT
CDR3aa: CASSTRTGKATGELFF
d_gene: TRBD1
abundance: NA
v_gene: TRBV9
j_gene: TRBJ2-2